These 25 T cell receptor beta chains came from one sample sequenced in a study of post-analysis software for immune sequencing data. General study points: Controls showed lower frequencies than patients for several TRBV segments, and TRBV5-6, TRBV5-1 and TRBV20-1 were among these.

No antigen is known for these receptors. Incorporated into the TCR beta cDNA libraries were unique molecular identifiers, which served to reduce PCR and sequencing biases. TCRdb re-called the PCR reads with MiXCR, one entry per CDR3 protein. This sample has about 430,000 distinct CDR3 sequences; 39% occur once, and the top ten carry roughly 8.2%. Material for sequencing was blood. The source of these receptors is a girl aged 2-10 years with multiple sclerosis.

The sample holds a few counts of this clonotype. The chain combines TRBV3-1 with TRBJ2-7, with TRBD2 identical over 7 bases. The ends lost 2 bases at V and 3 bases at J; junction bases unmatched: 10. Germline CDR1 LGHDT, CDR2 YNNKEL (reference sequence). This CDR3 has 16 residues. The CDR3 coding sequence is TGTGCCAGCAGCCAAAACGGGGGACTACCAAACTACGAGCAGTACTTC. As protein: CASSQNGGLPNYEQYF.

This clonotype has just a few counts. This chain connects TRBV9 to TRBJ2-5; 11 bases map to TRBD2. After removal of 2 bases from V and 4 bases from J, the junction contained 7 bases not matched to a gene. Germline loops: CDR1 SGDLS, CDR2 YYNGEE. The CDR3 consists of 16 residues. In nucleotides, the CDR3 is TGTGCCAGCAGCGTTGGTCTAGCGGGAGGCGGAGAGACCCAGTACTTC. This sequence encodes CASSVGLAGGGETQYF.

This clonotype was seen more than once but under ten times. The DNA of the CDR3 is TGTGCCAGCAGTTTACCCCTGACAGGGATCGGCAATCAGCCCCAGCATTTT. It codes for CASSLPLTGIGNQPQHF. This chain joins TRBV28 and TRBJ1-5, with 7 bases identical to TRBD1. Unmatched junction bases numbered 9, after V lost 2 bases and J lost 2 bases. Germline loops: CDR1 MDHEN, CDR2 SYDVKM. CDR3 length equals 17 residues.

The chain has TRBV13 and TRBJ1-4; 7 nucleotides agree with TRBD1. The junction had 7 bases not matched to a gene; V was cut back by 5 bases and J by 10 bases. The CDR3 totals 13 residues. Germline V gene data show CDR1 as PRHDT and CDR2 as FYEKMQ (reference sequence). DNA for the CDR3: TGTGCCAGCAGCCCCGGACAGGCTGGAAAACTGTTTTTT. Translation: CASSPGQAGKLFF.

The rearrangement joins TRBV14 to TRBJ1-1; D is unresolved. The CDR3 sequence is 13 residues long. With 0 bases removed from V and 2 bases from J, the gap between germline ends came to 4 bases. Germline lookup yields CDR1 SGHDN and CDR2 FVKESK. CDR3 sequence (DNA): TGTGCCAGCAGCCAAGAGCTAAACACTGAAGCTTTCTTT. Amino acids: CASSQELNTEAFF.

CDR3: CASSLEGLAGGSDTQYF. The CDR3 coding sequence is TGTGCCAGCAGCCTAGAAGGGCTAGCGGGAGGTTCAGATACGCAGTATTTT. The V call is TRBV28, the J call TRBJ2-3; 11 bases agree with TRBD2. With V trimmed by 6 bases and J by 4 bases, 12 bases remained unmatched. The CDR3 is made up of 17 amino acids. Germline CDR1 reads MDHEN; CDR2 reads SYDVKM.

This clonotype was found a few times. The chain links TRBV7-3 to TRBJ2-7; D is perhaps TRBD2 (5 bases). CDR3 length: 17 amino acids. V was shortened by 1 base and J by 2 bases, with 18 bases between the two germline ends. Germline lookup yields CDR1 SGHTA and CDR2 FQGTGA. As DNA, the CDR3 is TGTGCCAGCAGCTTAAACCCCGGACTGGACCTTCCCTACGAGCAGTACTTC. It yields the protein CASSLNPGLDLPYEQYF.

This clonotype came up a few times. The V and J genes are TRBV29-1 and TRBJ1-1; unclear D gene. V was clipped by 8 bases and J by 0 bases, with 13 bases between them. The CDR3 has 13 residues. Germline lookup yields CDR1 SQVTM and CDR2 ANQGSEA. This CDR3 reads CSPRLTMNTEAFF. The DNA of the CDR3 is TGCAGCCCCCGGTTGACCATGAACACTGAAGCTTTCTTT.

This chain uses TRBV11-2 with TRBJ2-7; D is perhaps TRBD1 (5 bases). CDR1 and CDR2 (germline): SGHAT, FQNNGV. The CDR3 extends over 22 amino acids. Trimming removed 2 bases at V and 4 bases at J, with 36 bases between. CDR3 protein: CASSLPQGDHSRSLRMWYEQYF. Here the CDR3 DNA reads TGTGCCAGCAGCTTACCACAAGGGGATCATTCCCGTTCCCTGAGGATGTGGTACGAGCAGTACTTC.

This clonotype was observed a handful of times. The germline gene is not matched at one end of the junction; a read error may be the cause. The chain links TRBV15 to TRBJ2-7, with D perhaps matching TRBD2 (5 bases). Germline-derived CDR1 and CDR2 are LNHNV and YYDKDF (reference sequence). This CDR3 region has 15 residues. The DNA of the CDR3 is TGTGCCACCAACAGAGATAGAGGGAGTCCGGACGAGCAGTACTTC. It translates to CATNRDRGSPDEQYF.

V is TRBV7-9 and J is TRBJ2-1; 8 bases are shared with TRBD1. The trim removed 5 bases at V and 0 bases at J, leaving 6 bases unmatched. Germline V gives CDR1 SEHNR, CDR2 FQNEAQ (reference sequence). The CDR3 runs to 16 residues. The CDR3 region has the DNA TGTGCCAGCAGCGGACCGGGACAGGTCTCCTACAATGAGCAGTTCTTC. Protein: CASSGPGQVSYNEQFF.

This clonotype was counted only a few times. The J gene is TRBJ2-5, the V gene TRBV7-2; D uncertain. CDR1 is SGHTA and CDR2 is FQGNSA in the germline V gene. V lost 3 bases and J lost 5, with 4 bases in between. The CDR3 covers 11 residues. The CDR3 loop reads CASSFMETQYF. The CDR3, as DNA: TGTGCCAGCAGCTTTATGGAGACCCAGTACTTC.

This clonotype was seen a handful of times. The chain combines TRBV28 with TRBJ2-7; possible D gene TRBD2, 5 bases. V lost 6 bases and J lost 0, with 18 bases in between. CDR3 length: 16 residues. Germline loops: CDR1 MDHEN, CDR2 SYDVKM. CDR3 loop: CASSVQLGGRSYEQYF. CDR3 bases: TGTGCCAGCAGCGTGCAACTCGGAGGCCGCTCCTACGAGCAGTACTTC.

The chain couples TRBV7-9 to TRBJ2-7; D is perhaps TRBD2 (6 bases). This CDR3 spans 14 amino acids. Germline V gene sequence: CDR1 SEHNR, CDR2 FQNEAQ (reference sequence). V was cut by 1 base and J by 2 bases, with 9 bases left in between. The CDR3 protein is CASSLVGGTYEQYF. Here the CDR3 DNA reads TGTGCCAGCAGCTTAGTTGGAGGGACCTACGAGCAGTACTTC.

V usage is TRBV3-1 and J usage is TRBJ2-5, with TRBD2 matching 10 bases. The V segment lost 4 bases and the J segment 6 bases; nucleotides outside the gene matches: 8. Germline CDR1 LGHDT, CDR2 YNNKEL (reference sequence). The CDR3 has 15 amino acids. Here the CDR3 reads CASSRSGGRIQTQYF. As DNA, the CDR3 is TGTGCCAGCAGCCGTAGCGGGGGGCGCATCCAGACCCAGTACTTC.

The sample holds a few counts of this clonotype. The rearrangement joins TRBV7-2 to TRBJ2-7, with D hard to call. CDR3 length: 15 amino acids. Germline CDR1 and CDR2: SGHTA and FQGNSA. V shed 5 bases and J shed 2 bases, with 16 bases lying between them. The chain's CDR3 is CASSLRLGQTYEQYF. In DNA, the CDR3 is TGTGCCAGCAGCCTCCGTCTGGGCCAAACCTACGAGCAGTACTTC.

A remark on this clonotype: Since a much larger clone is just one base distant, this may be a read error. The CDR3 sequence is CASSLVRGDTDTQYF. The CDR3 nucleotides are TGTGCCAGCAGCTTAGTCAGGGGCGACACAGATACGCAGTATTTT. J is TRBJ2-3 and V is TRBV7-9, with D tentatively TRBD1 (6 bases). The V gene lost 1 base and the J gene lost 2 bases, with 10 bases spanning the gap. Germline assignment: CDR1 SEHNR and CDR2 FQNEAQ (reference sequence). This CDR3 region has 15 residues.

The chain employs TRBV6-5 and TRBJ1-1, with no clear D. The V gene's germline CDR1 is MNHEY and CDR2 SVGAGI. With 5 bases removed from V and 0 bases from J, the gap between germline ends came to 13 bases. The length of the CDR3 is 15 residues. The CDR3 nucleotides are TGTGCCAGCAGTCCGCCGTCCCCTCTGAACACTGAAGCTTTCTTT. Translation gives CASSPPSPLNTEAFF.

This rearrangement joins TRBV28 to TRBJ1-5; D ambiguous. Germline-derived CDR1 and CDR2 are MDHEN and SYDVKM. Trimming removed 5 bases from V and 3 bases from J, with 14 bases in between. The CDR3 spans 15 residues. The CDR3: CASSPRRANNQPQHF. CDR3 nucleotide sequence: TGTGCCAGCAGTCCCCGAAGGGCGAACAATCAGCCCCAGCATTTT.

V usage is TRBV12-3 or TRBV12-4 and J usage is TRBJ2-7; possible D gene TRBD2, 6 bases. The CDR3 is 15 residues long. V was cut by 5 bases and J by 7 bases, with 21 bases left in between. CDR3 sequence: CASSPELGGYNEQYF. CDR3 in DNA: TGTGCCAGCAGTCCGGAGTTGGGAGGCTACAATGAGCAGTACTTC.

The gene calls are TRBV7-9 and TRBJ2-5, with a weak D call TRBD1 (6 bases). Trimming took 5 bases from V and 0 from J, leaving 13 bases between them. Germline-derived CDR1 and CDR2 are SEHNR and FQNEAQ (reference sequence). The length of the CDR3 is 15 residues. The chain's CDR3 is CASSAWTEHQETQYF. The CDR3 nucleotides are TGTGCCAGCAGCGCCTGGACAGAACACCAAGAGACCCAGTACTTC.

The chain combines TRBV13 with TRBJ1-2, with TRBD1 matching 10 bases. V lost 5 bases and J lost 7; bases outside the gene matches: 13. CDR1 is PRHDT and CDR2 is FYEKMQ in the germline V gene (reference sequence). The CDR3 consists of 16 residues. The CDR3 is CASSQYGQGEVGGYTF. In DNA, the CDR3 is TGTGCCAGCAGCCAATATGGACAGGGGGAAGTAGGTGGCTACACCTTC.

J is TRBJ1-1 and V is TRBV6-6; D is undetermined. The length of the CDR3 is 12 residues. The V gene lost 5 bases and the J gene lost 4 bases, with 8 bases spanning the gap. The germline gives CDR1 MNHNY, CDR2 SVGAGI (reference sequence). The CDR3 region is CASSQWSTEAFF. CDR3 DNA sequence: TGTGCCAGCAGTCAATGGAGCACTGAAGCTTTCTTT.

The chain joins TRBV24-1 to TRBJ2-1; D is perhaps TRBD1 (6 bases). Trimming pared 5 bases from V and 2 bases from J, leaving 21 bases between. The CDR3 is made up of 18 amino acids. The germline gives CDR1 KGHDR, CDR2 SFDVKD. CDR3 sequence: CATSALKGQGQAYNEQFF. In nucleotides, the CDR3 is TGTGCCACCAGTGCCTTAAAGGGACAAGGGCAAGCCTACAATGAGCAGTTCTTC.

This clonotype came up a few times. The CDR3 sequence: CSAGTVSGYTF. The CDR3 bases are TGCAGCGCCGGGACGGTTTCTGGCTACACCTTC. The chain couples TRBV29-1 to TRBJ1-2; TRBD1 might be the D (5 bases). The length of the CDR3 is 11 residues. CDR1 is SQVTM and CDR2 is ANQGSEA in the germline V gene. V shed 7 bases and J shed 7 bases, with 13 bases lying between them. The whole variable domain, remainder taken from reference TRBV29-1 and TRBJ1-2, is SAVISQKPSRDICQRGTSLTIQCQVDSQVTMMFWYRQQPGQSLTLIATANQGSEATYESGFVIDKFPISRPNLTFSTLTVSNMSPEDSSIYLCSAGTVSGYTFGSGTRLTVV.